This passage covers 20 T cell receptor beta chains from one sample sequenced in a study of T cell repertoires in cytomegalovirus infection. TCRdb re-called the reads with MiXCR, one entry per CDR3 protein. The repertoire consists of 900,000 to 950,000 distinct CDR3 sequences, with roughly 30% occurring once and the leading ten covering roughly 13%. For these receptors, no antigen is known. Sequenced material: cultured CD8+ T cells from PBMCs, taken from culture after CMV antigen stimulation. The receptors were sampled from a human donor in good health (CMV status not recorded). Some clones in this sample may be carry-over from other donors' samples.

The chain combines TRBV24-1 with TRBJ1-5; no clear D gene. The CDR3 totals 14 residues. Germline CDR1 and CDR2: KGHDR and SFDVKD. V lost 3 bases to trimming and J lost 6 bases, with 11 bases between them. CDR3 in amino acids: CATSDRRYTQPQHF. The CDR3 DNA follows: TGTGCCACCAGTGATAGACGGTATACTCAGCCCCAGCATTTT.

The chain carries TRBV6-4 and TRBJ2-1; D ambiguous. The CDR3 sequence is 13 residues long. V was pared by 2 bases and J by 5 bases, with 7 bases between. CDR1 and CDR2 (germline): MRHNA, SNTAGT. This chain's CDR3 is CASSDGWNNEQFF. Written as DNA, the CDR3 is TGTGCCAGCAGTGACGGGTGGAACAATGAGCAGTTCTTC.

V usage is TRBV12-5 and J usage is TRBJ1-4, with 7 bases identical to TRBD1. The ends lost 1 base at V and 8 bases at J; junction bases unmatched: 10. Per germline, CDR1 LGHNT and CDR2 FRNRAP. This CDR3 contains 16 residues. This CDR3 reads CASGLGSGGGVEKLFF. CDR3 coding DNA: TGTGCTAGTGGTTTGGGATCAGGGGGGGGAGTGGAAAAACTGTTTTTT.

Comments on this clonotype: A junction boundary mismatches the germline segment, possibly from a read error. The chain joins TRBV5-4 to TRBJ1-2, with a possible D match to TRBD1 (5 bases). The CDR3 length is 15 residues. Germline lookup yields CDR1 SGHNT and CDR2 YYREEE (reference sequence). The DNA for the CDR3 is TGTGCCAACAGCTTGGGGGAGGGCCTTTATTATGGCTACACCTTC. This codes for CANSLGEGLYYGYTF. Looking up the rest from reference TRBV5-4 and TRBJ1-2 gives the full variable domain: ETGVTQSPTHLIKTRGQQVTLRCSSQSGHNTVSWYQQALGQGPQFIFQYYREEENGRGNFPPRFSGLQFPNYSSELNVNALELDDSALYLCANSLGEGLYYGYTFGSGTRLTVV.

This chain joins TRBV3-1 and TRBJ2-1, with 8 positions matching TRBD2. CDR3 length equals 13 residues. Unmatched junction bases numbered 5, after V lost 3 bases and J lost 10 bases. The germline V gene has CDR1 LGHDT and CDR2 YNNKEL (reference sequence). CDR3 sequence: CASSHSAGGEQFF. The CDR3 nucleotides are TGTGCCAGCAGCCACTCTGCGGGGGGCGAGCAGTTCTTC.

To note about this clonotype: A read error is possible here, since a much larger clone lies one base away. V gene TRBV6-8 combines with J gene TRBJ2-2; D unresolved. Germline V CDR1 and CDR2: MNHGY, SAAAGT. The CDR3 spans 12 residues. The CDR3 loop is CVSSSPAGELFF. The CDR3 DNA reads as TGTGTCAGCAGTTCCCCCGCCGGGGAGCTGTTTTTT.

CDR3 in DNA: TGTGCCAGCAGTGCCCCTAGCGGGGGGACTCCCCCCCACAATGAGCAGTTCTTC. Its translation: CASSAPSGGTPPHNEQFF. The rearrangement joins TRBV2 to TRBJ2-1, with TRBD2 matching over 11 bases. This CDR3 region has 18 residues. The V segment lost 4 bases and the J segment 5 bases; nucleotides outside the gene matches: 13. The germline V gene encodes CDR1 SNHLY and CDR2 FYNNEI. Supplemented by reference TRBV2 and TRBJ2-1, the full variable domain reads EPEVTQTPSHQVTQMGQEVILRCVPISNHLYFYWYRQILGQKVEFLVSFYNNEISEKSEIFDDQFSVERPDGSNFTLKIRSTKLEDSAMYFCASSAPSGGTPPHNEQFFGPGTRLTVL.

This rearrangement joins TRBV9 to TRBJ1-1, with 7 bases identical to TRBD1. Per the germline V gene, CDR1 is SGDLS and CDR2 is YYNGEE. The V and J ends lost 0 bases and 0 bases, in that order; junction bases with no gene match: 5. The CDR3 runs to 16 residues. DNA of the CDR3: TGTGCCAGCAGCGTAGGGACAGGCCATTTGAACACTGAAGCTTTCTTT. It yields the protein CASSVGTGHLNTEAFF.

This clonotype was detected only a few times. V usage is TRBV27 and J usage is TRBJ2-1; perhaps TRBD2 as D (5 bases). Germline-derived CDR1 and CDR2 are MNHEY and SMNVEV (reference sequence). Trimming took off 0 bases at V and 7 bases at J, with 7 bases between the two ends. This CDR3 comprises 13 residues. CDR3 protein: CASSLSRTNEQFF. CDR3 DNA sequence: TGTGCCAGCAGTTTATCCCGGACTAATGAGCAGTTCTTC.

This clonotype has more than one count but fewer than ten. The chain uses TRBV6-2 or TRBV6-3 and TRBJ2-7; no reliable D call. The germline V and J ends were trimmed by 0 bases and 2 bases, with 8 bases remaining between them. The germline gives CDR1 MNHEY, CDR2 SVGEGT. The CDR3 sequence is 14 residues long. The DNA of the CDR3 is TGTGCCAGCAGTTACTCGGGGTTTGCCTACGAGCAGTACGTC. As protein: CASSYSGFAYEQYV.

The chain employs TRBV6-1 and TRBJ1-2; TRBD1 might be the D (6 bases). Deletions cut 5 bases from V and 0 bases from J, with 22 bases between. In germline, CDR1 is MNHNS, CDR2 SASEGT. The CDR3 is 18 amino acids. Here the CDR3 DNA reads TGTGCCAGCAGTAAATTCCGGGACATTGAAGAAGCTAACTATGGCTACACCTTC. Translated: CASSKFRDIEEANYGYTF.

There are a few counts of this clonotype. The V gene is TRBV4-1, the J gene TRBJ1-4; 7 nucleotides match TRBD1. V was pared by 6 bases and J by 7 bases, with 5 bases of the junction left unmatched. The CDR3 sequence is 13 residues long. Germline V gene sequence: CDR1 MGHRA, CDR2 YSYEKL. The CDR3 loop is CASRLRDSEKLFF. CDR3 coding DNA: TGCGCCAGCAGACTCCGGGACAGTGAAAAACTGTTTTTT.

This clonotype has more than one count but fewer than ten. The chain is built from TRBV6-5 and TRBJ2-1; TRBD2 might be the D (5 bases). V lost 2 bases to trimming and J lost 1 base, with 12 bases between them. The CDR3 spans 16 residues. Looked up from germline, CDR1 is MNHEY and CDR2 is SVGAGI. In nucleotides, the CDR3 is TGTGCCAGCAGTTACGGTGGGTCGGGATCCTACAATGAGCAGTTCTTC. This encodes CASSYGGSGSYNEQFF.

Note on this clonotype: The CDR3 ends on some other residue instead of the conserved phenylalanine or tryptophan, so this is likely a read error. The chain links TRBV12-5 to TRBJ1-6, with D perhaps matching TRBD1 (5 bases). CDR3 length: 15 residues. V lost 6 bases to trimming and J lost 10 bases, with 19 bases between them. Germline CDR1 is LGHNT and CDR2 is FRNRAP. CDR3 amino acids: CASGPDGGLESPLHS. In DNA form, the CDR3 reads TGTGCTAGTGGACCCGACGGGGGTTTGGAATCACCCCTCCACTCT.

J is TRBJ2-1 and V is TRBV9, with D perhaps matching TRBD2 (6 bases). Germline lookup yields CDR1 SGDLS and CDR2 YYNGEE. V was pared by 3 bases and J by 7 bases, with 20 bases between. CDR3 length: 16 amino acids. The CDR3: CASSEPPGTAINEQFF. In DNA, the CDR3 is TGTGCCAGCAGCGAACCCCCCGGGACTGCGATTAATGAGCAGTTCTTC.

The table lists this clonotype with a count of one. The chain joins TRBV4-2 to TRBJ1-5; D is unclear. The germline V gene encodes CDR1 LGHNA and CDR2 YNFKEQ. Trimming removed 0 bases from V and 4 bases from J, with 7 bases in between. This CDR3 is built from 14 residues. This CDR3 reads CASSQDAGNQPQHF. CDR3 DNA: TGTGCCAGCAGCCAAGATGCGGGGAATCAGCCCCAGCATTTT.

The chain carries TRBV20-1 and TRBJ2-2; D might be TRBD1 or TRBD2, each matching 5 bases. The length of the CDR3 is 15 residues. Germline CDR1 is DFQATT and CDR2 is SNEGSKA (reference sequence). Trimming shortened V by 5 bases and J by 3 bases, and 16 bases separated the two germline ends. DNA of the CDR3: TGCAGTGCTGCAAGACCGGGACGGGACACCGGGGAGCTGTTTTTT. Its translation: CSAARPGRDTGELFF.

The gene calls are TRBV18 and TRBJ2-3; TRBD1 matches 11 bases. Germline lookup yields CDR1 KGHSH and CDR2 LQKENI. The CDR3 runs 17 residues. The trim removed 0 bases at V and 0 bases at J, leaving 2 bases unmatched. The CDR3 DNA is TGTGCCAGCTCACCACCTGGACAGGGGGCTAGCACAGATACGCAGTATTTT. Its protein product is CASSPPGQGASTDTQYF.

The chain uses TRBV6-1 and TRBJ2-5, with D perhaps assigned TRBD1 or TRBD2 (5 bases each). The CDR3 covers 22 residues. Trimming stripped 2 bases from V and 2 bases from J, with 33 bases between. Germline V gene sequence: CDR1 MNHNS, CDR2 SASEGT. CDR3 residues: CASSEYWSSLATTPGTQETQYF. CDR3 DNA sequence: TGTGCCAGCAGTGAATATTGGAGTTCCCTGGCTACGACCCCGGGGACGCAAGAGACCCAGTACTTC.

The rearrangement joins TRBV2 to TRBJ2-7, with D unresolved. V was pared by 7 bases and J by 5 bases, with 6 bases between. Germline V gene data show CDR1 as SNHLY and CDR2 as FYNNEI. This CDR3 spans 10 amino acids. The CDR3 DNA sequence: TGTGCCAGCATGGGGAACGAGCAGTACTTC. Translating gives CASMGNEQYF.